This is a list of T cell receptor beta chains from one sample in a study of blood T cell repertoires in COVID-19. Using immunoSEQ multiplex PCR, the repertoire was profiled, and TCRdb retains in-frame clones only, with some absent. The top ten clones hold roughly 25% of a sample with approximately 120,000 clones, 80% of them seen once. The source material was peripheral blood. The origin of the receptors is a human donor in a cohort sampled during active COVID-19. CDR3s include the opening cysteine and the closing phenylalanine or tryptophan. D genes are given only for firm matches. Not every row has a clone size; where given, it reads once, few, many or a size class.

cdr3_nt: TGTGCCAGCAGTTCCTGGACAGGACGAAGCTCTGGAAACACCATATATTTT
cdr3_aa: CASSSWTGRSSGNTIYF
cdr3_length: 17
v_call: TRBV28
d_call: TRBD1
clone_size: NA
j_call: TRBJ1-3

cdr3_nt: TGTGCCAGCAGCTCTGACAGGATGCCACCCCTCCACTTT
cdr3_aa: CASSSDRMPPLHF
cdr3_length: 13
v_call: TRBV5-4
d_call: NA
clone_size: NA
j_call: TRBJ1-6

cdr3_nt: TGTGCCAGCAGCCCCCAAGGCGGAGTGGAACAGTTCTTC
cdr3_aa: CASSPQGGVEQFF
cdr3_length: 13
v_call: TRBV7-9
d_call: NA
clone_size: NA
j_call: TRBJ2-1

cdr3_nt: TGCGCCAGCAGCTTGGTGACAGCGAACACTGAAGCTTTCTTT
cdr3_aa: CASSLVTANTEAFF
cdr3_length: 14
v_call: TRBV5-1
d_call: NA
clone_size: NA
j_call: TRBJ1-1

cdr3_nt: TGTGCCAGCAGCTTAGATAGCGGGATCGGAGATACGCAGTATTTT
cdr3_aa: CASSLDSGIGDTQYF
cdr3_length: 15
v_call: TRBV7-2
d_call: TRBD2
clone_size: NA
j_call: TRBJ2-3

cdr3_nt: TGTGCCTGGAGCCTTAGCTCCGGGGAGCTGTTTTTT
cdr3_aa: CAWSLSSGELFF
cdr3_length: 12
v_call: TRBV30
d_call: NA
clone_size: NA
j_call: TRBJ2-2

cdr3_nt: TGTGCCAGCTCACCGGGGCAGGGTCCCACCGGGGAGCTGTTTTTT
cdr3_aa: CASSPGQGPTGELFF
cdr3_length: 15
v_call: TRBV18
d_call: NA
clone_size: NA
j_call: TRBJ2-2

cdr3_nt: TGTGCCAGCAGCTTTCTGTTTCGGGGTCCTAATGAAAAACTGTTTTTT
cdr3_aa: CASSFLFRGPNEKLFF
cdr3_length: 16
v_call: TRBV7-9
d_call: NA
clone_size: few
j_call: TRBJ1-4

cdr3_nt: TGTGCCAGCAGTTACTTCGCAGAAAGCAATCAGCCCCAGCATTTT
cdr3_aa: CASSYFAESNQPQHF
cdr3_length: 15
v_call: TRBV6-6
d_call: NA
clone_size: few
j_call: TRBJ1-5

cdr3_nt: TGTGCCTGGAGGCCCCGGACCGCGGGCTATGGCTACACCTTC
cdr3_aa: CAWRPRTAGYGYTF
cdr3_length: 14
v_call: TRBV30
d_call: NA
clone_size: NA
j_call: TRBJ1-2

cdr3_nt: TGTGCCAGCAGTGCTTCTGGAAACACCATATATTTT
cdr3_aa: CASSASGNTIYF
cdr3_length: 12
v_call: TRBV2
d_call: NA
clone_size: few
j_call: TRBJ1-3

cdr3_nt: TGCGCCAGCAGCCAAGATAGGCTAGGGGCCGGCGAGCAGTACTTC
cdr3_aa: CASSQDRLGAGEQYF
cdr3_length: 15
v_call: TRBV4-3
d_call: NA
clone_size: NA
j_call: TRBJ2-7

cdr3_nt: TGTGCCAGCAGTTTGCCACAGGGATACTCACCCCTCCACTTT
cdr3_aa: CASSLPQGYSPLHF
cdr3_length: 14
v_call: TRBV28
d_call: NA
clone_size: NA
j_call: TRBJ1-6

cdr3_nt: TGTGCCACCAGTGACCGTATTGACAGGCCTCTTAGAGGGCAGTTCTTC
cdr3_aa: CATSDRIDRPLRGQFF
cdr3_length: 16
v_call: TRBV24-1
d_call: NA
clone_size: NA
j_call: TRBJ2-1

cdr3_nt: TGTGCCAGCAGTGAAGAAGGGGAGGGGGAGACCCAGTACTTC
cdr3_aa: CASSEEGEGETQYF
cdr3_length: 14
v_call: TRBV6-1
d_call: TRBD2
clone_size: NA
j_call: TRBJ2-5